This TCR beta chain was documented in a study of control samples from healthy donors and cancer patients. Libraries were prepared by immunoSEQ multiplex PCR; TCRdb keeps only in-frame clonotypes and omits some of them. The sample contains about 130,000 clones, more than 70% of which appear only once. Germline values: CDR1 MNHEY, CDR2 SMNVEV (reference sequence). V lost 3 bases to trimming and J lost 7 bases, with 13 bases between them. The CDR3 loop spans 14 amino acids. The receptor was derived from a man aged 45-65 years in good health. Specimen: blood. The J gene is TRBJ1-5, the V gene TRBV27; no firm D call. CDR3 coding DNA: TGTGCCAGCAGTTTTCGGGCAGGAAGCCAGCCCCAGCATTTT. Translated: CASSFRAGSQPQHF.